The 3 T cell receptor beta chains presented below share a single source sample, sequenced in a study of cytomegalovirus exposure and HLA in healthy donors. The method was immunoSEQ multiplex PCR; TCRdb's version includes in-frame clones alone and lacks a portion of them. The sample consists of fewer than 350,000 clones, 88% of them appearing once. Sequencing was carried out using PBMCs. Every receptor here comes from a woman under 30 in good health and CMV-seronegative.

This chain uses TRBV18 with TRBJ2-5, with D perhaps TRBD2 (6 bases). Trimming stripped 4 bases from V and 5 bases from J, with 17 bases between. CDR3 length: 15 residues. Germline V gene data show CDR1 as KGHSH and CDR2 as LQKENI. This chain's CDR3 is CASSQTSSGLETQYF. CDR3 coding DNA: TGTGCCAGCTCACAAACTAGCTCAGGTTTGGAGACCCAGTACTTC.

The genes are TRBV28 and TRBJ2-3; TRBD2 agrees at 7 bases. Trimming took 6 bases from V and 2 from J; bases not matched to a gene: 8. The CDR3 is 15 residues long. The V gene's germline CDR1 is MDHEN and CDR2 SYDVKM. The CDR3 nucleotides read TGTGCCAGCAGACAAAGCGGGGTCCACACAGATACGCAGTATTTT. Residues: CASRQSGVHTDTQYF.

V usage is TRBV5-1 and J usage is TRBJ2-5; D is unclear. The germline gives CDR1 SGHRS, CDR2 YFSETQ. V shed 0 bases and J shed 3 bases, with 12 bases lying between them. The CDR3 is 15 amino acids. The CDR3 loop is CASSLASRGEETQYF. CDR3 DNA: TGCGCCAGCAGCTTGGCTAGTAGAGGTGAAGAGACCCAGTACTTC.